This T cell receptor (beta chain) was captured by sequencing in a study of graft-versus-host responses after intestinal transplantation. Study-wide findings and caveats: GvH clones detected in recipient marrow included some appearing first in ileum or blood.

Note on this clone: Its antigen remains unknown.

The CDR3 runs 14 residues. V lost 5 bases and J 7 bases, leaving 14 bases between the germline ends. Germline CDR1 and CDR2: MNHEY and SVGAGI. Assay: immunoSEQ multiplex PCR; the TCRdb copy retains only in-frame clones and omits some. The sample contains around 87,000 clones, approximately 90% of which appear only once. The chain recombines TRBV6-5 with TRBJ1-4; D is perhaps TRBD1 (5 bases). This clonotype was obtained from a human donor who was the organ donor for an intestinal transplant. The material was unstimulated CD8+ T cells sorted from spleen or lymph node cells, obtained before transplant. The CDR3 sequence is CASSPGGRTEKLFF. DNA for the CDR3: TGTGCCAGCAGTCCCGGGGGGAGGACTGAAAAACTGTTTTTT.